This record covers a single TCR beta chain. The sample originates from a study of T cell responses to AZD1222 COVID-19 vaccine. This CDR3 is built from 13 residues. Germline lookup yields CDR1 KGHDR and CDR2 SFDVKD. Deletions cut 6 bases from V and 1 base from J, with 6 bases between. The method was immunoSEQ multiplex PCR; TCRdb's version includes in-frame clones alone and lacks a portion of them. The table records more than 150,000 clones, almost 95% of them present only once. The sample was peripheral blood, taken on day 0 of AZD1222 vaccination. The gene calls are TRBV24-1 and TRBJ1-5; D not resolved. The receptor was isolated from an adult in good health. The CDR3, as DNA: TGTGCCACCAGTCTGGGGAGCAATCAGCCCCAGCATTTT. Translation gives CATSLGSNQPQHF.